One and the same sample provided the 20 T cell receptor beta chains below, sequenced in a study of T cells in Graves' hyperthyroidism and ophthalmopathy. The CDR3 regions of TCR beta were amplified from RNA transcripts. Initially, a first-round RT-PCR of the TCR CDR3 employed the HTBI primer set. A single record per CDR3 protein comes from TCRdb applying MiXCR to the multiplex PCR reads. The sample has 550,000 to 650,000 distinct CDR3 sequences; about 14% are singletons. Input material: blood. The receptors shown here come from a woman in her forties with Graves' hyperthyroidism.

At least ten counts were recorded for this clonotype. The rearrangement uses TRBV7-3 and TRBJ1-2, with 7 nucleotides matching TRBD1. V was clipped by 5 bases and J by 8 bases; unmatched bases: 8. This CDR3 spans 13 amino acids. Germline-derived CDR1 and CDR2 are SGHTA and FQGTGA. In DNA form, the CDR3 reads TGTGCCAGCAGCACACAGACAGGGAACGGCTACACCTTC. Its protein product is CASSTQTGNGYTF.

The chain carries TRBV28 and TRBJ1-2; TRBD1 might be the D (6 bases). The CDR3 covers 12 residues. CDR1 and CDR2 (germline): MDHEN, SYDVKM. Trimming cost V 7 bases and J 4 bases, with 10 bases left between them. This CDR3 reads CASNEGGYGYTF. The CDR3 DNA sequence: TGTGCCAGCAACGAGGGGGGCTATGGCTACACCTTC.

The rearrangement uses TRBV7-2 and TRBJ2-1; 9 nucleotides agree with TRBD2. Germline V lookup: CDR1 SGHTA, CDR2 FQGNSA. J gave up 12 bases and V 1 base, and 13 bases lay outside the gene matches. The CDR3 runs 16 residues. The CDR3 reads CASSLVIAGDADGQFF. CDR3 nucleotide sequence: TGTGCCAGCAGCTTAGTAATAGCGGGAGATGCGGATGGGCAGTTCTTC.

This clonotype was seen at least ten times. The genes are TRBV18 and TRBJ1-4; no clear D. CDR3 length: 14 residues. Germline values: CDR1 KGHSH, CDR2 LQKENI. The V gene lost 6 bases and the J gene lost 2 bases, with 10 bases spanning the gap. CDR3 nucleotides: TGTGCCAGCTCCCGGCAAGGGACTAATGAAAAACTGTTTTTT. Translation: CASSRQGTNEKLFF.

This clonotype was counted ten times or more. The rearrangement joins TRBV6-1 to TRBJ2-3; D may be TRBD2 (5 bases). Trimming pared 6 bases from V and 2 bases from J, leaving 6 bases between. CDR1 is MNHNS, CDR2 SASEGT, per germline. This CDR3 spans 12 amino acids. The CDR3 protein is CASRDYTDTQYF. The CDR3 DNA reads as TGTGCCAGCAGAGACTACACAGATACGCAGTATTTT.

V is TRBV15 and J is TRBJ2-7; a weak D match, TRBD2 (6 bases). The ends were cut back, 1 base at V and 7 bases at J, with 14 bases in the middle. CDR1 LNHNV and CDR2 YYDKDF come from the germline V gene (reference sequence). The CDR3 totals 14 residues. The CDR3 here is CATSRGRSGREQYF. The CDR3 DNA sequence: TGTGCCACCAGCAGAGGCCGGTCGGGGAGGGAGCAGTACTTC.

The V call is TRBV19, the J call TRBJ2-2, with D perhaps matching TRBD1 (6 bases). There are 16 residues in the CDR3. The V and J ends lost 7 bases and 1 base respectively, with 16 bases between them. CDR1 and CDR2 from the germline V gene are LNHDA and SQIVND (reference sequence). The CDR3: CASNPAGALNTGELFF. In nucleotides, the CDR3 is TGTGCCAGTAACCCTGCAGGGGCCCTGAACACCGGGGAGCTGTTTTTT.

The table lists this clonotype with many counts. V and J are TRBV18 and TRBJ1-1; 7 nucleotides line up with TRBD1. The germline gives CDR1 KGHSH, CDR2 LQKENI. J lost 0 bases, V lost 2 bases, and 3 bases had no gene match. The CDR3 contains 15 residues. CDR3 protein: CASSPRGPVNTEAFF. CDR3 coding DNA: TGTGCCAGCTCACCAAGGGGGCCTGTGAACACTGAAGCTTTCTTT.

This clonotype was seen a few times. The rearrangement links TRBV29-1 to TRBJ2-7, with 8 bases fitting TRBD1. Trimming at V came to 5 bases and at J to 2 bases, leaving 11 bases not matched to a gene. The CDR3 contains 15 residues. CDR1 SQVTM and CDR2 ANQGSEA come from the germline V gene. The CDR3 nucleotides read TGCAGCGTTCTAAAAAGGACAGGGTTTCCCTACGAGCAGTACTTC. This translates into CSVLKRTGFPYEQYF.

As regards this clonotype: This may come from a read error, since a much larger clone is one base off. The V gene is TRBV5-5, the J gene TRBJ1-1; the D is unclear. The CDR3 consists of 11 residues. Germline CDR1 reads SGHKS; CDR2 reads YYEKEE (reference sequence). Trimming removed 5 bases from V and 7 bases from J, with 9 bases in between. The CDR3 protein is CASRTAIEAFF. The CDR3 bases are TGTGCCAGCAGAACGGCCATTGAAGCTTTCTTT. Looking up the rest from reference TRBV5-5 and TRBJ1-1 gives the full variable domain: DAGVTQSPTHLIKTRGQQVTLRCSPISGHKSVSWYQQVLGQGPQFIFQYYEKEERGRGNFPDRFSARQFPNYSSELNVNALLLGDSALYLCASRTAIEAFFGQGTRLTVV.

This clonotype was picked up many times. The V call is TRBV20-1, the J call TRBJ1-1; D is ambiguous. The CDR3 has 15 amino acids. Germline V gene data show CDR1 as DFQATT and CDR2 as SNEGSKA (reference sequence). V lost 0 bases, J lost 0 bases, and 11 bases lay in between. Here the CDR3 reads CSARDWQRMNTEAFF. The CDR3 DNA sequence: TGCAGTGCTAGAGATTGGCAGCGTATGAACACTGAAGCTTTCTTT.

This clonotype was seen ten or more times. This chain joins TRBV5-1 and TRBJ2-7; TRBD1 matches at 9 bases. The CDR3 has 13 amino acids. Germline CDR1 and CDR2: SGHRS and YFSETQ. Trimming at V came to 4 bases and at J to 6 bases, leaving 5 bases not matched to a gene. Here the CDR3 DNA reads TGCGCCAGCAGCGCGGACAGGGGAAGCGAGCAGTACTTC. Translated, it gives CASSADRGSEQYF.

At least ten counts were recorded for this clonotype. The chain recombines TRBV9 with TRBJ2-1, with TRBD2 matching 10 bases. Germline V lookup: CDR1 SGDLS, CDR2 YYNGEE. The ends lost 4 bases at V and 3 bases at J; junction bases unmatched: 7. This CDR3 contains 16 residues. CDR3 DNA sequence: TGTGCCAGCAGCATAGCCCCTAGCGGGAGCTACAATGAGCAGTTCTTC. Encoded protein: CASSIAPSGSYNEQFF.

At least ten counts were recorded for this clonotype. The chain employs TRBV5-1 and TRBJ2-5; no definite D call. The CDR3 length is 13 residues. V lost 4 bases, J lost 5 bases, and 12 bases lay in between. Germline V lookup: CDR1 SGHRS, CDR2 YFSETQ. CDR3 sequence: CASSRTLGETQYF. CDR3 coding DNA: TGCGCCAGCAGCCGGACCCTGGGGGAGACCCAGTACTTC.

The CDR3 DNA sequence: TGTGCCAGCAGGGCTAGTTTCACCGGGGAGCTGTTTTTT. Residues: CASRASFTGELFF. This sequence joins TRBV7-2 and TRBJ2-2; D is uncertain. Per germline, CDR1 SGHTA and CDR2 FQGNSA. This CDR3 has 13 residues. Trimming took off 6 bases at V and 4 bases at J, with 9 bases between the two ends. The full variable domain, rest sourced from reference TRBV7-2 and TRBJ2-2, is GAGVSQSPSNKVTEKGKDVELRCDPISGHTALYWYRQSLGQGLEFLIYFQGNSAPDKSGLPSDRFSAERTGGSVSTLTIQRTQQEDSAVYLCASRASFTGELFFGEGSRLTVL.

In this sample, this clonotype turned up many times. The chain couples TRBV30 to TRBJ2-2, with 8 nucleotides matching TRBD1. The length of the CDR3 is 14 residues. The J segment lost 8 bases and the V segment lost 5 bases, leaving 10 bases of the junction unmatched. Germline V gene sequence: CDR1 GTSNPN, CDR2 SVGIG (reference sequence). The DNA of the CDR3 is TGTGCCTGGCAAACAGGGGGAAGGTCGGGGGAGCTGTTTTTT. This translates into CAWQTGGRSGELFF.

This clonotype came up once. The J gene is TRBJ2-7, the V gene TRBV28; D remains unclear. Trimming took off 3 bases at V and 4 bases at J, with 10 bases between the two ends. Germline V gene data show CDR1 as MDHEN and CDR2 as SYDVKM. The CDR3 length is 13 residues. In DNA, the CDR3 is TGTGCCAGCAGTTTTATGGGTGTGTACGAGCAGTACTTC. Amino acids: CASSFMGVYEQYF.

The table lists this clonotype with many counts. CDR3 sequence reads: CASKTSEGVNYGYTF. For the CDR3, the DNA is TGTGCCAGCAAAACAAGCGAGGGGGTTAACTATGGCTACACCTTC. The chain joins TRBV28 to TRBJ1-2; tentative D call: TRBD1 (6 bases). V lost 7 bases and J lost 1, with 16 bases in between. The germline V gene encodes CDR1 MDHEN and CDR2 SYDVKM. The length of the CDR3 is 15 residues.

This clonotype appeared many times. The V gene is TRBV19, the J gene TRBJ1-2; 7 bases agree with TRBD1. The CDR3 consists of 16 residues. The V and J ends lost 8 bases and 4 bases, in that order; junction bases with no gene match: 16. Germline CDR1 LNHDA, CDR2 SQIVND (reference sequence). The CDR3 here is CASAGTEEQVLYGYTF. Here the CDR3 DNA reads TGTGCCAGTGCCGGGACAGAGGAGCAAGTTCTCTATGGCTACACCTTC.

The chain joins TRBV15 to TRBJ2-7; TRBD1 agrees at 7 bases. The CDR3 totals 13 residues. The germline CDR1 and CDR2 sequences are LNHNV and YYDKDF (reference sequence). The J segment lost 4 bases and the V segment lost 6 bases, leaving 6 bases of the junction unmatched. The CDR3 coding sequence is TGTGCCACCAGTCGGGACAGAGTTTACGAGCAGTACTTC. Protein sequence: CATSRDRVYEQYF.